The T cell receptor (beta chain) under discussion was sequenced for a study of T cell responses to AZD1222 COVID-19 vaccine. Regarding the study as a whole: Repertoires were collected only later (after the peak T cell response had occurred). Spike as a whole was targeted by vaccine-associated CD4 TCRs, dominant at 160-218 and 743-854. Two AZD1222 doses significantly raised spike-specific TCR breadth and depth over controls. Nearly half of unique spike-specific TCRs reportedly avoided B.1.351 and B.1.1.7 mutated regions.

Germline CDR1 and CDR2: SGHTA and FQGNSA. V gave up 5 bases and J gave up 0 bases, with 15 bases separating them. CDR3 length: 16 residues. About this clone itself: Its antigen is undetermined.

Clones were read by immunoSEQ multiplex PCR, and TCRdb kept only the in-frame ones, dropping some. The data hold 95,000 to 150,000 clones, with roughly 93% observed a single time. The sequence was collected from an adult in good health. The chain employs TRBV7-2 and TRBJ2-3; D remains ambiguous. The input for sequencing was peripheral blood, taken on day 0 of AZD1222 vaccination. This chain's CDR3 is CASSPRRRSSTDTQYF. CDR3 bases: TGTGCCAGCAGCCCCAGGCGCAGGTCTAGCACAGATACGCAGTATTTT. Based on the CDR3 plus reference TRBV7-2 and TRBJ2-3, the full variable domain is GAGVSQSPSNKVTEKGKDVELRCDPISGHTALYWYRQSLGQGLEFLIYFQGNSAPDKSGLPSDRFSAERTGGSVSTLTIQRTQQEDSAVYLCASSPRRRSSTDTQYFGPGTRLTVL.